This TCR beta chain was recorded in a study of blood T cell repertoires in COVID-19. In the study overall: COVID-19 samples from acute and convalescent phases originated in the United States, Italy and Spain. Sources were T cells, B-cell-depleted T cells, or PBMCs; the material itself was cDNA or gDNA.

The CDR3 has 15 amino acids. V was clipped by 4 bases and J by 4 bases; unmatched bases: 4. Germline assignment: CDR1 SGHTA and CDR2 FQGNSA. TCRdb's copy holds only in-frame clones and misses some; the assay was immunoSEQ multiplex PCR. Of about 68,000 clones listed, around 90% are singletons. The source is a man aged 50 to 60 with active COVID-19. The sequencing input was peripheral blood. This chain uses TRBV7-2 with TRBJ1-3; 10 bases are shared with TRBD1. The CDR3, as DNA: TGTGCCAGCAGCTCGCGACAGGGGGCGGGAAACACCATATATTTT. Its translation: CASSSRQGAGNTIYF.